This T cell receptor beta chain was sequenced during a study of T cells in Graves' hyperthyroidism and ophthalmopathy (dated by TCRdb to about 2019). For the study in its entirety: Peripheral blood was collected at initial diagnosis, before any treatment. To identify TCR V-J signatures that set the groups apart, the researchers used a discovery cohort of about a hundred patients, made up of 40 to 45 with Graves' ophthalmopathy and about 55 with stable Graves' hyperthyroidism. Prospective prediction of ophthalmopathy was tested in an independent validation cohort consisting of 18 to 20 hyperthyroidism patients and more than 15 patients who later progressed to ophthalmopathy. The 100 discovery patients were randomly split 7:3 into training and test sets. Thyroid tissue and blood T-cell repertoires from more than five Graves' hyperthyroidism patients were also compared in the study. After sampling, hyperthyroidism patients received methimazole starting at 30 mg daily, and ophthalmopathy patients received high-dose intravenous methylprednisolone. The paper reports TCR Vbeta CDR3 sequencing of 130 to 150 peripheral blood samples: approximately 43 ophthalmopathy, fewer than 80 hyperthyroidism and around 17 progressor patients. Summary of the overall study and its limitations: No statistical method was used to set the sample size in advance, and investigators knew the group allocation. A 13 V-J signature model separated ophthalmopathy from stable hyperthyroidism, with roughly 88% sensitivity and 81% to 83% specificity in cross-validation and 80%/75% in testing. In validation, the model predicted progression to ophthalmopathy a median of around 6.5 months before onset, with about 71% sensitivity and 72.22% specificity. Most expanded thyroid clonotypes (frequency above 0.001) were also found in blood, which suggests that blood repertoires may mirror thyroid immune responses.

Graves' hyperthyroidism was defined as stable when no progression to ophthalmopathy occurred over 18 months of follow-up. The hyperthyroidism patients were between 18 and 65 years old and newly diagnosed, with a disease duration of less than 2 months. Exclusion was applied to patients with uncontrolled infections, other autoimmune diseases, pregnancy or lactation. Diagnoses were based on clinical symptoms, serum thyroxine and TRAb, thyroid ultrasound and orbital computed tomography. Ficoll-Paque density gradient centrifugation was used to isolate PBMCs from approximately 10 ml of fresh peripheral blood. Trizol reagent was used to extract total RNA, and RNA quality was then checked on an Agilent 2100 Bioanalyzer. This clonotype was counted ten times or more. The antigen this receptor binds is unknown. No much larger clone exists at a distance of one base, and base qualities are not known. TCR beta CDR3 regions were amplified from RNA transcripts. For the first round of RT-PCR on the TCR CDR3, the HTBI primer set was used together with the Qiagen OneStep RT-PCR kit. Libraries were constructed in a second round of multiplex PCR, after which size selection and purification were carried out. Paired-end sequencing of the libraries was performed with 100 bp reads on an Illumina HiSeq2000. From the authors' description of their analysis: Raw data were processed with SOAPnuke, discarding reads with adapters, uncalled bases, mean Phred below 15, or no exact constant-primer or identifier match. COPE v1.2.5 was used to merge the high-quality paired reads, and each unique nucleotide sequence was defined as a clonotype. MiTCR v1.1 was used to align clonotypes to the IMGT TRBV, TRBD and TRBJ reference segments. The analysis included only V-J combinations with a frequency above 0.0001, which together covered 99% to 99.2% of the repertoires. The TCS score was defined as the ratio of F50 (clonal expansion) to E x V (chaos), calculated using BLOSUM62-based TCRdist between CDR3 peptides within each V-J. Welch's t-statistics and random forest reduced around 550 V-J features to about 12, which were used in a naive Bayes classifier (R e1071). TCRdb itself trimmed the public reads at Q25 with fastp, ran MiXCR and retained productive beta chains. Entries are consolidated by CDR3 protein sequence, retaining the most common genes and DNA. For this entry, the V and J calls and clone size follow TCRdb and not the study's own pipeline. The sample records under 800,000 distinct CDR3 sequences, around 15% of which are singletons. Of the sample, more than 8.5% is held by the ten largest clones.

Via the germline V gene, CDR1 is SNHLY and CDR2 FYNNEI. From V the trimming removes 2 bases and from J it removes 9 bases, while the gene matches leave 6 bases of the junction unaccounted for. Including cysteine and phenylalanine, the CDR3 has 15 amino acids. Only CDR3 DNA is held: 45 bases, read in frame from base 1. The TCR was taken from a woman between 18 and 29 years old with Graves' hyperthyroidism. This sequence uses TRBV2 and TRBJ2-1, with 11 middle bases fitting TRBD2. The specimen was blood. The CDR3 protein sequence reads: CASSESSGRASEQFF. The DNA is as follows: TGTGCCAGCAGTGAAAGTAGCGGGAGGGCCAGTGAGCAGTTCTTC.